This passage covers 7 T cell receptor beta chains from one sample sequenced in a study of cytomegalovirus exposure and HLA in healthy donors. Sequencing was performed with immunoSEQ multiplex PCR; in TCRdb, only in-frame clones are kept and a portion is missing. The sample consists of some 90,000 clones, more than 85% of them appearing once. The sample comprised PBMCs. All receptors come from a man aged 18 to 30 in good health and CMV-seropositive.

The gene calls are TRBV7-9 and TRBJ2-4; tentative D call: TRBD2 (7 bases). Germline CDR1 is SEHNR and CDR2 is FQNEAQ (reference sequence). Trimming shortened V by 2 bases and J by 1 base, and 12 bases separated the two germline ends. The CDR3 contains 16 residues. This CDR3 reads CASSLPGGRAKNIQYF. DNA for the CDR3: TGTGCCAGCAGCTTACCGGGGGGCCGCGCCAAAAACATTCAGTACTTC.

The chain joins TRBV10-3 to TRBJ2-3, with 8 bases that match TRBD1. Unmatched junction bases numbered 10, after V lost 0 bases and J lost 2 bases. This CDR3 is 18 amino acids long. Germline-derived CDR1 and CDR2 are ENHRY and SYGVKD. The CDR3 DNA follows: TGTGCCATCAGTGAGTCGATATTGGACAGGGCTCACACAGATACGCAGTATTTT. Residues: CAISESILDRAHTDTQYF.

The CDR3 sequence: CASWPYGQGYDTQYF. CDR3 bases: TGTGCCAGTTGGCCTTACGGACAGGGGTACGATACGCAGTATTTT. The genes are TRBV27 and TRBJ2-3, with TRBD1 matching 9 bases. J lost 6 bases, V lost 9 bases, and 13 bases had no gene match. The CDR3 contains 15 residues. Germline V CDR1 and CDR2: MNHEY, SMNVEV (reference sequence).

This chain connects TRBV11-1 to TRBJ2-7; 10 bases are a match to TRBD2. The germline CDR1 and CDR2 sequences are SGHAT and FQDESV (reference sequence). There are 13 residues in the CDR3. J gave up 4 bases and V 3 bases, and 0 bases lay outside the gene matches. This chain's CDR3 is CASSFSGGYEQYF. The CDR3 DNA reads as TGTGCCAGCAGCTTTAGCGGGGGGTACGAGCAGTACTTC.

This chain links TRBV11-1 with TRBJ2-1; D remains unclear. CDR3 length: 15 amino acids. Trimming removed 3 bases from V and 3 bases from J, with 12 bases in between. Germline CDR1 is SGHAT and CDR2 is FQDESV (reference sequence). The CDR3 loop reads CASSFDFSDYNEQFF. The DNA for the CDR3 is TGTGCCAGCAGCTTTGACTTTTCGGACTACAATGAGCAGTTCTTC.

The chain joins TRBV28 to TRBJ1-1, with TRBD1 identical over 7 bases. From germline, CDR1 is MDHEN and CDR2 SYDVKM. The trim removed 5 bases at V and 1 base at J, leaving 10 bases unmatched. This CDR3 region has 16 residues. CDR3 protein: CASSPAGQSKNTEAFF. The CDR3 region has the DNA TGTGCCAGCAGTCCCGCGGGACAGAGCAAGAACACTGAAGCTTTCTTT.

The chain has TRBV29-1 and TRBJ2-2; perhaps TRBD1 as D (5 bases). From germline, CDR1 is SQVTM and CDR2 ANQGSEA. V was trimmed by 1 base and J by 7 bases, leaving 10 bases between them. This CDR3 has 13 residues. DNA for the CDR3: TGCAGCGTTGAAGTTTGGGGCGGCGGGGAGCTGTTTTTT. Protein: CSVEVWGGGELFF.